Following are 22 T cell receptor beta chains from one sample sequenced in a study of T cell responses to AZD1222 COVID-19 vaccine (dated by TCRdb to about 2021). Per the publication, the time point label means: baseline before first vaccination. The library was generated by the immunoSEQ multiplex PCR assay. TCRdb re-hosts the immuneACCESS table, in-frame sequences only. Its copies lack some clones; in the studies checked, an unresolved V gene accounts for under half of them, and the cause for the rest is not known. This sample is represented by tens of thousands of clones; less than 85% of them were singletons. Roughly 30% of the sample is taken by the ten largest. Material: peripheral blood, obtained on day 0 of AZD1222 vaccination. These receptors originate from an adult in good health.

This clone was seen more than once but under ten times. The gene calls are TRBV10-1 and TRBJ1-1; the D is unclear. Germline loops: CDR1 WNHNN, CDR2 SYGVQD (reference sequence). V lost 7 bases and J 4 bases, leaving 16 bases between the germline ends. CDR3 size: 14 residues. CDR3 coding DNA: TGCGCCAGCACCCGCTCCCTGGGCGGCACTGAAGCTTTCTTT. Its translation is CASTRSLGGTEAFF.

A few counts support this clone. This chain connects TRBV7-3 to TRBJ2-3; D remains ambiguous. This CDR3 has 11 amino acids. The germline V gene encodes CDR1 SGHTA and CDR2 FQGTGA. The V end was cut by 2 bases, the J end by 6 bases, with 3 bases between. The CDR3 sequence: CASSLSDTQYF. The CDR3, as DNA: TGTGCCAGCAGCTTATCGGATACGCAGTATTTT.

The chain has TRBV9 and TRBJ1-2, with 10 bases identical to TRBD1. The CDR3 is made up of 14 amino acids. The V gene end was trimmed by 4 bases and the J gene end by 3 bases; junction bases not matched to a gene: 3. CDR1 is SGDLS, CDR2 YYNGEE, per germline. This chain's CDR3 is CASSLGTGDYGYTF. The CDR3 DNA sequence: TGTGCCAGCAGCTTAGGGACAGGGGACTATGGCTACACCTTC.

CDR3 amino acids: CASSSTSGYEQYF. The CDR3 DNA reads TGTGCCAGCTCGTCGACTAGCGGATACGAGCAGTACTTC. V and J are TRBV18 and TRBJ2-7, with 9 bases fitting TRBD2. Losses at the gene ends were 6 bases for V and 4 bases for J; bases not matched to a gene: 4. CDR3 size: 13 residues. The germline gives CDR1 KGHSH, CDR2 LQKENI.

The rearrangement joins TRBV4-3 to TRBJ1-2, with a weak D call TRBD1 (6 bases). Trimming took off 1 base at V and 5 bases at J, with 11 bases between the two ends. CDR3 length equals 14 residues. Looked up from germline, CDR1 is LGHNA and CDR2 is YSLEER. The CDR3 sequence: CASSQGSGVYGYTF. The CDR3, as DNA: TGCGCCAGCAGCCAAGGGTCAGGGGTATATGGCTACACCTTC.

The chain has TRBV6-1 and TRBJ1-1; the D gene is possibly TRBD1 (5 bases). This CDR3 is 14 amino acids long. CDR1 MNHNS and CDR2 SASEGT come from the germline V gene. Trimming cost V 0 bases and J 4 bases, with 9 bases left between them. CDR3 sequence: CASSEARGRTEAFF. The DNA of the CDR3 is TGTGCCAGCAGTGAAGCTAGGGGACGCACTGAAGCTTTCTTT.

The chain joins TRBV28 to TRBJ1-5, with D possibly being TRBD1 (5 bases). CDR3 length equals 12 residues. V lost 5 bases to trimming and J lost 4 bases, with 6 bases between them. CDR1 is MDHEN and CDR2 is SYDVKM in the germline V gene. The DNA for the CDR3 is TGTGCCAGCAGTCGGGGGAATCAGCCCCAGCATTTT. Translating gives CASSRGNQPQHF.

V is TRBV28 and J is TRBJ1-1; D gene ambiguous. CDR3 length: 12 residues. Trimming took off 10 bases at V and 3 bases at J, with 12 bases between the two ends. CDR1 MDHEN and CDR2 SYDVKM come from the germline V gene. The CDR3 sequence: CATGEKDTEAFF. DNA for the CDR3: TGTGCCACCGGCGAAAAAGACACTGAAGCTTTCTTT.

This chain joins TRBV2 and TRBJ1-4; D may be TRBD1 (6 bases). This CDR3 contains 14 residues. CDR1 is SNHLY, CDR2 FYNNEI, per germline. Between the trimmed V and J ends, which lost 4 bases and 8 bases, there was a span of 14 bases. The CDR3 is CASSGDTVEEKLFF. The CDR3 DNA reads TGTGCCAGCAGTGGGGACACGGTAGAGGAAAAACTGTTTTTT.

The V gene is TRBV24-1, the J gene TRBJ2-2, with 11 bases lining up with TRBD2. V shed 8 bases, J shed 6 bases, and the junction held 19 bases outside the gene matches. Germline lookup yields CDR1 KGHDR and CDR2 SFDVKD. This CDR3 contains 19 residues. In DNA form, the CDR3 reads TGTGCCACCACAGGCGGTCTGCTAGCGGGAGGATCGGCCCCCGGGGAGCTGTTTTTT. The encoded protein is CATTGGLLAGGSAPGELFF.

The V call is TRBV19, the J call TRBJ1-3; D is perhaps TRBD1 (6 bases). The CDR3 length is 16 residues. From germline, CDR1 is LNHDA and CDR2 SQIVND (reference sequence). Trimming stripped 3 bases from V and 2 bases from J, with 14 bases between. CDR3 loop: CASSMLYRDPGNTIYF. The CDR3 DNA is TGTGCCAGTAGTATGTTGTACAGGGATCCTGGAAACACCATATATTTT.

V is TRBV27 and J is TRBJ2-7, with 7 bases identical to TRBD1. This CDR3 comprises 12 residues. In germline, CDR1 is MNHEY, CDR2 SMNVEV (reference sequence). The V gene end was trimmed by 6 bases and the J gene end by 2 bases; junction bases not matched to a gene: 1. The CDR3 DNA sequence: TGTGCCAGCAGAACAGGGGCCTACGAGCAGTACTTC. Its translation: CASRTGAYEQYF.

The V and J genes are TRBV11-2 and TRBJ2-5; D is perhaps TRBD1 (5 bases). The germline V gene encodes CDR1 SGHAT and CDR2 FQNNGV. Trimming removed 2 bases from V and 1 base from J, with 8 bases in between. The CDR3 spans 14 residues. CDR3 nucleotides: TGTGCCAGCAGCTTAAGGGGTACCCAAGAGACCCAGTACTTC. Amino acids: CASSLRGTQETQYF.

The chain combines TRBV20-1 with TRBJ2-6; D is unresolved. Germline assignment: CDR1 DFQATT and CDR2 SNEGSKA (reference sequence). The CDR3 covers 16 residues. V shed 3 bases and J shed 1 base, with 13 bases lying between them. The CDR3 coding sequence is TGCAGTGCTAGTACCTATGAACCGTCTGGGGCCAACGTCCTGACTTTC. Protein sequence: CSASTYEPSGANVLTF.

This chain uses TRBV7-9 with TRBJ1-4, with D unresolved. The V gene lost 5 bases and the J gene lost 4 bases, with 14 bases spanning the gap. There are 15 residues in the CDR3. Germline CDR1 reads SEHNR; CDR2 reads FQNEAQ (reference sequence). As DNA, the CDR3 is TGTGCCAGCAGCCTCCGGGGATCCCTTAATGAAAAACTGTTTTTT. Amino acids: CASSLRGSLNEKLFF.

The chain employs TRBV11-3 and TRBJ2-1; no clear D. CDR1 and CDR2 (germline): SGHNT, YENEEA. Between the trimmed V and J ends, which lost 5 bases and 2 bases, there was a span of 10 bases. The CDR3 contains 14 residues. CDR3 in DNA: TGTGCCAGCAGCCTCGAGTCCGCCTACAATGAGCAGTTCTTC. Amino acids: CASSLESAYNEQFF.

The CDR3 loop is CASSSPDRYYGYTF. Written as DNA, the CDR3 is TGTGCCAGCAGTTCCCCGGACAGGTACTATGGCTACACCTTC. The chain recombines TRBV28 with TRBJ1-2; 7 bases fit TRBD1. Trimming cost V 4 bases and J 3 bases; bases outside gene matches: 5. The V gene's germline CDR1 is MDHEN and CDR2 SYDVKM. The length of the CDR3 is 14 residues.

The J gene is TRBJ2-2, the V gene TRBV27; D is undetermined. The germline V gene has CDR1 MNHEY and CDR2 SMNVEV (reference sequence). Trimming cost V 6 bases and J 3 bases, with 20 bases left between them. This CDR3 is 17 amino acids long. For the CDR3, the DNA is TGTGCCAGCAGAGAACTCTTCGAAGGGATGGACACCGGGGAGCTGTTTTTT. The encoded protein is CASRELFEGMDTGELFF.

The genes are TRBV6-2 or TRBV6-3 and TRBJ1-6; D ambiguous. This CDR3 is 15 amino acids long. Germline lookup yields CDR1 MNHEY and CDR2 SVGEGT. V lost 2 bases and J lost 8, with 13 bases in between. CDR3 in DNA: TGTGCCAGCAGTTACCCCTCGGTGTCCGATTCACCCCTCCACTTT. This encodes CASSYPSVSDSPLHF.

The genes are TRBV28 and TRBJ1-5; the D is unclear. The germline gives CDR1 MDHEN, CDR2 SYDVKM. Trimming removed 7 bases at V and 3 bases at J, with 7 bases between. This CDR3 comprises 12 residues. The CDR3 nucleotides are TGTGCCAGCACTCGAAACAATCAGCCCCAGCATTTT. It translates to CASTRNNQPQHF.

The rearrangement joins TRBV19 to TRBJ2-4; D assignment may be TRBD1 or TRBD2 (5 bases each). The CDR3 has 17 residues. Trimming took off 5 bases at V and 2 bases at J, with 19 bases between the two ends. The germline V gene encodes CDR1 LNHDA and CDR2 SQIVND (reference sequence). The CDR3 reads CASSPLGPPGPKNIQYF. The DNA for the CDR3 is TGTGCCAGTAGTCCTCTGGGACCTCCGGGGCCCAAAAACATTCAGTACTTC.

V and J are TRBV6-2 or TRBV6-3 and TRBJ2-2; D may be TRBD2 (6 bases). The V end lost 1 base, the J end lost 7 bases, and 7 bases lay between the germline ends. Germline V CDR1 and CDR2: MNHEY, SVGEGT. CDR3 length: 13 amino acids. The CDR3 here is CASSYWGDGELFF. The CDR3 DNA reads TGTGCCAGCAGTTACTGGGGGGACGGGGAGCTGTTTTTT.